This T cell receptor beta chain was obtained from a study of shared clonotypes between healthy human individuals. Study-wide results and limits: Clonotypes that were shared across a handful of donors made up 4.5% to 5% of naive CD4 clonotypes.

Points on this clone: Its antigen remains unknown.

Sequencing was at deep level. Clones were read by immunoSEQ multiplex PCR, and TCRdb kept only the in-frame ones, dropping some. The repertoire holds approximately 500,000 clones, with about 96% as singletons. The clonotype was recovered from a young woman in good health. The specimen sequenced was naive CD4+ T cells sorted from blood. The subset was: CD45RA+ positively selected.

The CDR3 region is CASSEPGHTRPNQPQHF. CDR3 bases: TGTGCCAGCAGTGAACCGGGACACACTAGACCAAATCAGCCCCAGCATTTT. The chain uses TRBV6-1 and TRBJ1-5; TRBD1 is a possible D gene (6 bases). From germline, CDR1 is MNHNS and CDR2 SASEGT. V shed 2 bases and J shed 4 bases, with 18 bases lying between them. This CDR3 spans 17 amino acids.